This TCR beta chain originates from a study of regulatory T cells in long-lasting Graves disease (dated by TCRdb to about 2021). In terms of the full investigation: Patients with newly diagnosed Graves' disease had been on antithyroid drugs for under 3 months. Peripheral blood TCR sequencing and RNA sequencing compared persistent Graves' disease patients with newly diagnosed Graves' disease patients. The study was registered as a clinical trial and conducted in China. A total of 33 samples were covered by TCR sequencing, comprising approximately 13 persistent and around 20 newly diagnosed Graves' disease patients. The full study reports these points: Persistent disease showed preferential use of TRBV28, TRBJ1-2 and TRBJ2-5, whereas newly diagnosed disease favored TRBV20-1 and TRBJ2-1. The authors acknowledged the small sample size as a limitation that may reduce accuracy. Because the primary lesion, thyroid tissue, could not be accessed, the study looked at peripheral blood alone. Only the TCR beta chain was sequenced and analyzed. Patients with persistent disease shared more public clonotypes (under 3,000) than newly diagnosed patients did (around 980). Compared with newly diagnosed patients, patients with persistent Graves' disease had lower TCR Shannon entropy and fewer highly expanded clones, which suggests clonal expansion.

Receptor amplification or capture employed multiplex PCR. The sequencer listed for this sample is Illumina HiSeq 4000. TCR beta libraries were built with iRepertoire HTBI primers and Arm-PCR amplification of CDR3 regions. Gel purification was performed on PCR products prior to sequencing. Per the original workflow: A total of roughly 65 TRBV and 14 TRBJ segments were identified across samples and were used for gene usage analysis of CDR3 amino acid clonotypes. Filtered high-quality paired reads were merged into contigs using COPE and FqMerger. BLAST was used to align contigs to the IMGT TRBV, TRBD and TRBJ reference genes, and CDR3 was defined following IMGT. Highly expanded clones were defined as clonotypes with a frequency above 0.1%. Shannon entropy was used to measure repertoire diversity, and the Gini coefficient was used to measure V-J evenness. A clonotype was considered public if more than one individual shared it. The public reads were reprocessed in TCRdb via fastp at Q25 and MiXCR, keeping in-frame beta chains. CDR3 protein sequences are deduplicated, and each keeps its most common genes and DNA. The V and J calls, along with clone size, are taken from TCRdb and not from the paper's own processing. Recorded for this sample are 400,000 to 500,000 distinct CDR3 sequences; over 15% of them occurred a single time. The ten largest account for about 25% of the sample.

What this sample's time point label stands for: newly diagnosed GD, antithyroid drugs for less than 3 months. For both TCR sequencing and RNA sequencing, RNA was extracted from PBMCs using TRIzol. Graves' disease was diagnosed according to American Thyroid Association guidelines. Patients for the study were recruited at an endocrinology department in Xi'an, China. Each patient gave approximately 10 milliliters of peripheral blood, collected in an EDTA anticoagulant tube. Ficoll Paque Plus density gradient separation was used to isolate PBMCs, and no further T cell sorting was done. An Agilent 2100 Bioanalyzer and agarose gel were used to check RNA quality, and a NanoDrop 2000 was used to measure RNA concentration. This clonotype was found many times. This clone's antigen is unknown. The record has no base qualities; no much larger clone is one base away. Trimming leaves V shorter by 0 bases and J shorter by 8 bases, with the junction holding 10 bases beyond the gene matches. Reading the germline V gene gives CDR1 MNHEY and CDR2 SVGAGI. The CDR3 covers 18 residues, taking in both the cysteine and the phenylalanine. Only the CDR3 part of the read is kept: 54 bases, read in frame from the first base.

The sample was also reused in another study, on T cells in Graves' hyperthyroidism and ophthalmopathy. From the second report: A patient counted as having stable Graves' hyperthyroidism if no progression to ophthalmopathy occurred over 18 months of follow-up. Hyperthyroidism patients were newly diagnosed, had a disease duration of under 2 months, and were aged 18 to 65 years. Patients with uncontrolled infections, other autoimmune diseases, pregnancy or lactation were excluded. Diagnoses relied on clinical symptoms, serum thyroxine and TRAb, thyroid ultrasound and orbital computed tomography. A first-round RT-PCR of the TCR CDR3 used the HTBI primer set with the Qiagen OneStep RT-PCR kit. Most expanded thyroid clonotypes (frequency above 0.001) were also detected in blood, suggesting blood repertoires may reflect thyroid immune responses. A 13 V-J signature model separated ophthalmopathy from stable hyperthyroidism, with about 90% sensitivity and 81.08% specificity in cross-validation and 80%/75% in testing. In validation, progression to ophthalmopathy was predicted by the model with about 70% sensitivity and 72.22% specificity, a median of about 6 months before onset. To identify TCR V-J signatures that set the groups apart, the researchers used a discovery cohort of more than 95 patients, made up of 40 to 45 with Graves' ophthalmopathy and some 55 with stable Graves' hyperthyroidism. An independent validation cohort of 18 to 20 hyperthyroidism patients and about 16 patients who later progressed to ophthalmopathy tested prospective prediction of ophthalmopathy. The 100 discovery patients were randomly split 7:3 into training and test sets. Thyroid tissue and blood T-cell repertoires from about 6 Graves' hyperthyroidism patients were also compared in the study. After blood sampling, hyperthyroidism patients were treated with methimazole at a starting dose of 30 mg daily, and ophthalmopathy patients were treated with high-dose intravenous methylprednisolone. The libraries were constructed in a second round of multiplex PCR and then size-selected and purified. Paired-end sequencing of the libraries was performed with 100 bp reads on an Illumina HiSeq2000. SOAPnuke was used to process the raw data, throwing out any read that contained adapters or uncalled bases, had a mean Phred below 15, or lacked an exact constant-primer or identifier match. High-quality paired reads were merged using COPE v1.2.5, and each unique nucleotide sequence was defined as a clonotype. MiTCR v1.1 was used to align clonotypes to the IMGT TRBV, TRBD and TRBJ reference segments. Only V-J combinations with frequency above 0.0001, covering roughly 99% of repertoires, were analysed. A TCS score was defined as the ratio of F50 (clonal expansion) to E x V (chaos), with BLOSUM62-based TCRdist applied between CDR3 peptides within each V-J. Welch's t-statistics and random forest reduced approximately 520 V-J features to roughly 13, which were used in a naive Bayes classifier (R e1071). No statistical method was used to fix the sample size in advance, and group allocation was not hidden from the investigators. According to the paper, TCR Vbeta CDR3 sequencing was carried out on around 140 peripheral blood samples, which came from under 50 ophthalmopathy, some 73 hyperthyroidism and roughly 17 progressor patients.

The V gene is TRBV6-5 and the J gene is TRBJ2-1, with TRBD2 identical over 13 junction bases. The clonotype originates from a woman in her late teens or twenties with Graves disease. Donor details come from another sample of the same person, matched by shared clones. The sample was peripheral blood mononuclear cells (PBMCs), taken at new diagnosis, from a patient treated with antithyroid drugs. Here is the DNA: TGTGCCAGCAGTTACTCGACAAGACTAGCGGGAGGAGGCCATGAGCAGTTCTTC. Its translation is CASSYSTRLAGGGHEQFF.